These 18 T cell receptor beta chains were sequenced from one sample in a study of blood T cell repertoires in COVID-19 (dated by TCRdb to about 2020). The library was produced with the immunoSEQ multiplex PCR assay. TCRdb mirrors the immuneACCESS table, restricted to in-frame sequences. Some clones are absent from its copies; in checked studies, under half trace to an unresolved V gene, and the reason for the others is unknown. The sample contains 110,000 to 150,000 clones, roughly four fifths of them found a single time. 1.6% of the sample lies in the top ten. Sequencing used peripheral blood. The receptor source for this set is a human donor in a cohort sampled during active COVID-19.

V gene TRBV12-3 or TRBV12-4 combines with J gene TRBJ2-7, with D maybe TRBD1 (5 bases). The CDR3 has 13 amino acids. Trimming left V 1 base short and J 7 bases short, with 11 bases between. CDR3 amino acids: CASSLGGQGEQYF. The CDR3 DNA reads TGTGCCAGCAGTTTAGGGGGCCAAGGAGAGCAGTACTTC.

This chain uses TRBV6-5 with TRBJ2-5, with 8 bases matching TRBD2. V shed 10 bases and J 2 bases; nucleotides not matched to a gene: 3. Germline CDR1 is MNHEY and CDR2 is SVGAGI. This CDR3 region has 12 residues. The DNA for the CDR3 is TGTGCCACCGGGGGGGGGCAAGAGACCCAGTACTTC. It specifies CATGGGQETQYF.

The V call is TRBV28, the J call TRBJ2-3; tentatively, D is TRBD1 (5 bases). CDR3 size: 15 residues. With 5 bases removed from V and 4 bases from J, the gap between germline ends came to 16 bases. Germline CDR1 reads MDHEN; CDR2 reads SYDVKM. CDR3 bases: TGTGCCAGCAGTCCCAGGAGTCAGGGCCCAGATACGCAGTATTTT. As protein: CASSPRSQGPDTQYF.

The chain has TRBV4-3 and TRBJ2-1; D might be TRBD2 (6 bases). Trimming pared 0 bases from V and 4 bases from J, leaving 13 bases between. Germline CDR1 is LGHNA and CDR2 is YSLEER. The length of the CDR3 is 16 residues. This CDR3 reads CASSQEGQGLYNEQFF. CDR3 in DNA: TGCGCCAGCAGCCAAGAGGGCCAGGGACTTTACAATGAGCAGTTCTTC.

J is TRBJ1-2 and V is TRBV19, with a possible D match to TRBD1 (5 bases). Trimming took 4 bases from V and 1 from J, leaving 7 bases between them. The CDR3 covers 13 residues. Germline CDR1 is LNHDA and CDR2 is SQIVND (reference sequence). The CDR3 nucleotides are TGTGCCAGTAGTACCAGGGATAACTATGGCTACACCTTC. It specifies CASSTRDNYGYTF.

The V call is TRBV5-1, the J call TRBJ1-1; 11 nucleotides align to TRBD1. This CDR3 is built from 14 residues. Losses at the gene ends were 4 bases for V and 10 bases for J; bases not matched to a gene: 9. Germline loops: CDR1 SGHRS, CDR2 YFSETQ. CDR3 loop: CASSRGTGGRGAFF. CDR3 nucleotide sequence: TGCGCCAGCAGCAGGGGGACAGGGGGTCGCGGAGCTTTCTTT.

The genes are TRBV6-5 and TRBJ2-1; TRBD2 aligns across 9 bases. CDR1 is MNHEY, CDR2 SVGAGI, per germline. The length of the CDR3 is 15 residues. Trimming took 2 bases from V and 2 from J; bases not matched to a gene: 1. The CDR3 loop is CASSYSGRTYNEQFF. The CDR3 nucleotides read TGTGCCAGCAGTTACAGCGGGAGGACCTACAATGAGCAGTTCTTC.

This chain connects TRBV7-9 to TRBJ2-5; 8 bases match TRBD1. The CDR3 runs 14 residues. Germline V CDR1 and CDR2: SEHNR, FQNEAQ (reference sequence). The J segment lost 1 base and the V segment lost 5 bases, leaving 3 bases of the junction unmatched. In nucleotides, the CDR3 is TGTGCCAGCAGCCGAGACAGGGGCCAAGAGACCCAGTACTTC. It is translated as CASSRDRGQETQYF.

In its sample, this clone was seen once. This sequence joins TRBV5-1 and TRBJ2-4, with TRBD2 matching 11 bases. V shed 0 bases, J shed 7 bases, and the junction held 9 bases outside the gene matches. The CDR3 runs to 17 residues. Germline V gene sequence: CDR1 SGHRS, CDR2 YFSETQ. The CDR3 is CASSLASLAGVGNIQYF. The CDR3 bases are TGCGCCAGCAGCTTGGCCTCACTAGCGGGAGTTGGGAACATTCAGTACTTC.

This rearrangement joins TRBV7-2 to TRBJ2-1; 8 positions agree with TRBD2. V shed 5 bases, J shed 9 bases, and the junction held 6 bases outside the gene matches. Germline values: CDR1 SGHTA, CDR2 FQGNSA. The CDR3 loop spans 13 amino acids. This chain's CDR3 is CASSPGLALEQFF. The DNA of the CDR3 is TGTGCCAGCAGCCCTGGACTAGCCCTTGAGCAGTTCTTC.

The genes are TRBV5-1 and TRBJ2-1, with 7 bases lining up with TRBD2. With V trimmed by 0 bases and J by 4 bases, 4 bases remained unmatched. This CDR3 spans 15 amino acids. CDR1 is SGHRS and CDR2 is YFSETQ in the germline V gene. The CDR3 DNA is TGCGCCAGCAGCTTGGAATCGGGAGGTTACAATGAGCAGTTCTTC. It translates to CASSLESGGYNEQFF.

This clone was seen only once. The chain combines TRBV5-1 with TRBJ2-1, with 7 bases fitting TRBD2. The CDR3 totals 16 residues. Germline V gene sequence: CDR1 SGHRS, CDR2 YFSETQ. Trimming removed 2 bases from V and 7 bases from J; junction bases left unmatched: 12. The CDR3: CASSLLGLLTGNEQFF. The CDR3 bases are TGCGCCAGCAGCTTACTGGGACTACTCACGGGGAATGAGCAGTTCTTC.

J is TRBJ1-1 and V is TRBV9; D uncertain. Germline CDR1 and CDR2: SGDLS and YYNGEE. The length of the CDR3 is 13 residues. Trimming cost V 0 bases and J 4 bases, with 7 bases left between them. The CDR3 here is CASSVAFSTEAFF. The CDR3 bases are TGTGCCAGCAGCGTAGCGTTTTCCACTGAAGCTTTCTTT.

This chain links TRBV6-5 with TRBJ2-7, with D maybe TRBD1 (6 bases). The CDR3 has 13 residues. Germline CDR1 MNHEY, CDR2 SVGAGI. Trimming removed 7 bases at V and 3 bases at J, with 13 bases between. In DNA, the CDR3 is TGTGCCAGCACCCAGGGGTGGTTCTACGAGCAGTACTTC. This sequence encodes CASTQGWFYEQYF.

The chain has TRBV6-6 and TRBJ2-7; D is possibly TRBD2 (5 bases). This CDR3 spans 14 amino acids. Germline CDR1 reads MNHNY; CDR2 reads SVGAGI (reference sequence). Trimming took off 6 bases at V and 2 bases at J, with 14 bases between the two ends. As DNA, the CDR3 is TGTGCCAGCAGGTCCCCGGGAAGCGCCTACGAGCAGTACTTC. Protein: CASRSPGSAYEQYF.

The chain employs TRBV6-1 and TRBJ1-3; 7 nucleotides agree with TRBD1. Germline CDR1 and CDR2: MNHNS and SASEGT. J lost 3 bases, V lost 3 bases, and 5 bases had no gene match. The CDR3 loop spans 15 amino acids. The CDR3 is CASSESGGNGNTIYF. The CDR3 nucleotides read TGTGCCAGCAGTGAGTCAGGGGGGAATGGAAACACCATATATTTT.

This chain links TRBV3-1 (or the pseudogene TRBV3-2) with TRBJ2-4; D ambiguous. V was shortened by 0 bases and J by 4 bases, with 16 bases between the two germline ends. CDR1 and CDR2 from the germline V gene are LGHDT and YNNKEL (reference sequence). This CDR3 is 17 amino acids long. The DNA for the CDR3 is TGTGCCAGCAGCCAAGATTCGCGAACTGAACGAAAAAACATTCAGTACTTC. Residues: CASSQDSRTERKNIQYF.

The chain uses TRBV7-6 and TRBJ2-7; TRBD2 aligns across 12 bases. The CDR3 covers 16 residues. The trim removed 5 bases at V and 2 bases at J, leaving 7 bases unmatched. Germline V CDR1 and CDR2: SGHVS, FNYEAQ. CDR3 bases: TGTGCCAGCAGCAGACTAGCGGGAGTAAATGCCTACGAGCAGTACTTC. Encoded protein: CASSRLAGVNAYEQYF.